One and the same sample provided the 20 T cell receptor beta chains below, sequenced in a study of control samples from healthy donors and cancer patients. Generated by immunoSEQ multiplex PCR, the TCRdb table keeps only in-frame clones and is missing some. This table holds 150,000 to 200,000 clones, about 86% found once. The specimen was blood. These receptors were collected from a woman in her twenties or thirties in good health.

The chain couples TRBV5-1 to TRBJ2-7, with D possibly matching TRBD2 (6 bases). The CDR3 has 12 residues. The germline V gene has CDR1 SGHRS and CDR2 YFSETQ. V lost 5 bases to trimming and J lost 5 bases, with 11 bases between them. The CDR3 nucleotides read TGCGCCAGCAGAATGGAGGGAAACGAGCAGTACTTC. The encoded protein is CASRMEGNEQYF.

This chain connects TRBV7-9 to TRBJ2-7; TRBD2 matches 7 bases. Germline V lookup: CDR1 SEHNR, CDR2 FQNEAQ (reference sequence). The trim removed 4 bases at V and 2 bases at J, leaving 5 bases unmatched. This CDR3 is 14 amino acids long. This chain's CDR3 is CASSSGLGAYEQYF. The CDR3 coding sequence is TGTGCCAGCAGCTCTGGACTAGGAGCCTACGAGCAGTACTTC.

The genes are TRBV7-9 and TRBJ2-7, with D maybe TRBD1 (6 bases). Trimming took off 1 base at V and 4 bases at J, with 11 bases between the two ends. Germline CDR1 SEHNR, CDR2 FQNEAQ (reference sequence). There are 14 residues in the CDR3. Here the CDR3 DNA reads TGTGCCAGCAGCTTAGGGCTGGGACATTACGAGCAGTACTTC. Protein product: CASSLGLGHYEQYF. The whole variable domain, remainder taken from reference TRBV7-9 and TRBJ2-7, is DTGVSQNPRHKITKRGQNVTFRCDPISEHNRLYWYRQTLGQGPEFLTYFQNEAQLEKSRLLSDRFSAERPKGSFSTLEIQRTEQGDSAMYLCASSLGLGHYEQYFGPGTRLTVT.

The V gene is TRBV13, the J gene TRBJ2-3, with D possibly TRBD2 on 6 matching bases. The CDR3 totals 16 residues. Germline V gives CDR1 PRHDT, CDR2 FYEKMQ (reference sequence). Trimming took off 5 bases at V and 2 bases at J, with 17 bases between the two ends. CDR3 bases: TGTGCCAGCAGCCGGGCCCGGGAGCGGACCACAGATACGCAGTATTTT. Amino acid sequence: CASSRARERTTDTQYF.

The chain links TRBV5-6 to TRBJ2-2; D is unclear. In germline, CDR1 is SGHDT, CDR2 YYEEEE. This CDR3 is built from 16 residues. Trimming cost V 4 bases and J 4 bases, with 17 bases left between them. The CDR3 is CASSIHYARGTGELFF. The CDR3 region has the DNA TGTGCCAGCAGCATTCACTATGCTCGAGGCACCGGGGAGCTGTTTTTT.

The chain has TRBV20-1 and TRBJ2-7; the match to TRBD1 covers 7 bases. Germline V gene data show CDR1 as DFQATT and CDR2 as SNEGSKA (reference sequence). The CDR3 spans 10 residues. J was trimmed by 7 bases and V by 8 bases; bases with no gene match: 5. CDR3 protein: CSPGTVEQYF. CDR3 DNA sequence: TGCAGTCCGGGGACAGTGGAGCAGTACTTC.

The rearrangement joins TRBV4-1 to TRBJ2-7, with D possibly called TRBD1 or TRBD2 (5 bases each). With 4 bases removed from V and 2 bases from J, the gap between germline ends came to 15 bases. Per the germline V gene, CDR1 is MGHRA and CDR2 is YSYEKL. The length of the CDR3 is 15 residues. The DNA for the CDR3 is TGCGCCAGCAGCCCCACTAGTTGGGGCCCCTACGAGCAGTACGTC. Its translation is CASSPTSWGPYEQYV.

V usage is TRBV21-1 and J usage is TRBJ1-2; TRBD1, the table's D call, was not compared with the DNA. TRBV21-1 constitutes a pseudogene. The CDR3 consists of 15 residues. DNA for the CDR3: TGTGCCAGCAGCAAAGAAGAAAGGGGGCTCTATGGCTACACCTTC. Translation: CASSKEERGLYGYTF.

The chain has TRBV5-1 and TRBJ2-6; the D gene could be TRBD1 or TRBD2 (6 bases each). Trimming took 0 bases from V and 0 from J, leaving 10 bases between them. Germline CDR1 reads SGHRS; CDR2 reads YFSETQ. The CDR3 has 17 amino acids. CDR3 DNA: TGCGCCAGCAGCTTGGCCGGGGGCCCCTCTGGGGCCAACGTCCTGACTTTC. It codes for CASSLAGGPSGANVLTF.

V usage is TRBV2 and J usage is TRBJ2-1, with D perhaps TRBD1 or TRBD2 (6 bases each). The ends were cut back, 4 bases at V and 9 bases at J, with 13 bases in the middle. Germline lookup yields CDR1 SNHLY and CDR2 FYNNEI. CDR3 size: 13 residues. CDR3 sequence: CASSVRGPGEQFF. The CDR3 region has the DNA TGTGCCAGCAGTGTTCGGGGGCCGGGTGAGCAGTTCTTC.

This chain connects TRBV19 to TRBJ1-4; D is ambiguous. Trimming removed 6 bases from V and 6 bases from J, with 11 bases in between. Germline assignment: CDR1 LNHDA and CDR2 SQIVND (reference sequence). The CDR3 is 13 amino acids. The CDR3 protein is CASSRQIYEKLFF. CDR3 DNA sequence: TGTGCCAGTAGCCGGCAGATTTATGAAAAACTGTTTTTT.

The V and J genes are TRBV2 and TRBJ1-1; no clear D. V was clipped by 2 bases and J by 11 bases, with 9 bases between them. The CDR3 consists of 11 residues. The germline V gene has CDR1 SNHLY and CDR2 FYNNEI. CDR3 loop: CASSEPRAAFF. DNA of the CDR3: TGTGCCAGCAGTGAACCGCGCGCGGCTTTCTTT.

For the CDR3, the DNA is TGTGCCAGCAGTTACTGGGGACAAAACACCGGGGAGCTGTTTTTT. Protein: CASSYWGQNTGELFF. The rearrangement joins TRBV6-6 to TRBJ2-2; D is possibly TRBD1 (6 bases). The CDR3 has 15 amino acids. The germline V and J ends were trimmed by 1 base and 2 bases, with 8 bases remaining between them. Germline CDR1 reads MNHNY; CDR2 reads SVGAGI (reference sequence).

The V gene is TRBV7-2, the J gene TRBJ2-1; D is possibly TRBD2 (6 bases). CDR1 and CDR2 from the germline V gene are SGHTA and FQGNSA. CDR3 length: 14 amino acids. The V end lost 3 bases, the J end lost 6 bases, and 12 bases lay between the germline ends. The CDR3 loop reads CASSFGLRGNEQFF. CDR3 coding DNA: TGTGCCAGCAGCTTTGGACTACGGGGCAATGAGCAGTTCTTC.

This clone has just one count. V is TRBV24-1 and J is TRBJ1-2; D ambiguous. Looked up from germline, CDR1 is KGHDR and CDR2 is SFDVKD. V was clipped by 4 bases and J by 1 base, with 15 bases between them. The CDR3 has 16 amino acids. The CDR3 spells CATSETQGGFNYGYTF. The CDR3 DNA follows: TGTGCCACCAGTGAAACTCAAGGAGGCTTTAACTATGGCTACACCTTC.

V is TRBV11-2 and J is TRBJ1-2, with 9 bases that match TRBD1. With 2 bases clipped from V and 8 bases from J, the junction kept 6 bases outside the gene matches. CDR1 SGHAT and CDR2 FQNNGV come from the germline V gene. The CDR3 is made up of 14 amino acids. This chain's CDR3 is CASSLSQGAWGYTF. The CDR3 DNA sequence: TGTGCCAGCAGCTTATCACAGGGGGCATGGGGCTACACCTTC.

The CDR3 loop reads CASSLSGRRKFF. CDR3 DNA: TGTGCCAGCAGCTTAAGCGGGAGGCGGAAGTTCTTC. The gene calls are TRBV7-2 and TRBJ2-1, with 9 bases identical to TRBD2. CDR1 is SGHTA, CDR2 FQGNSA, per germline. This CDR3 region has 12 residues. The trim removed 2 bases at V and 14 bases at J, leaving 4 bases unmatched.

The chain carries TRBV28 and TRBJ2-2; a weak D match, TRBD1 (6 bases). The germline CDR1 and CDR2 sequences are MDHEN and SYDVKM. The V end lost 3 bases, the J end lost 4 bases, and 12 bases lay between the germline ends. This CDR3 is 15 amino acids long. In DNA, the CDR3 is TGTGCCAGCAGTTTGAAGCTAGGGGGCACCGGGGAGCTGTTTTTT. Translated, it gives CASSLKLGGTGELFF.

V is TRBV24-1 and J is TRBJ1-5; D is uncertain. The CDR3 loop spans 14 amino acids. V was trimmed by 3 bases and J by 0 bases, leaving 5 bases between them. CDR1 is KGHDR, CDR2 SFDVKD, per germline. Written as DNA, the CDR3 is TGTGCCACCAGTGATGTATATAGCAATCAGCCCCAGCATTTT. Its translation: CATSDVYSNQPQHF.

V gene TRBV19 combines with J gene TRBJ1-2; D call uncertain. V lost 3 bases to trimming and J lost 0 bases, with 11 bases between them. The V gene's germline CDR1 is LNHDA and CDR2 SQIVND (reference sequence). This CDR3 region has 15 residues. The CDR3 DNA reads TGTGCCAGTAGTATTGGGCAGTTAGCTAACTATGGCTACACCTTC. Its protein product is CASSIGQLANYGYTF.